This is a list of T cell receptor beta chains from one sample in a study of blood T cells in healthy people across ages. TCRdb used MiXCR to reprocess the 5' RACE reads, holding one entry per CDR3 protein. The sample holds about 650,000 distinct CDR3 sequences, approximately 30% seen once. The sequenced material came from blood. The receptors were gathered from a woman of 80 years or more in good health. CDR3s include the opening cysteine and the closing phenylalanine or tryptophan. Fields, in order: CDR3 DNA, CDR3 protein, J gene, clone size, V gene, D gene. A D gene is named only where the DNA matches it firmly. For some rows the clone size is stated as once, few or many, or as a class when expanded; others skip it.

DNA: TGTGCCATCAGCTTACTCGGACAGAACTATGGCTACACCTTC
CDR3: CAISLLGQNYGYTF
J: TRBJ1-2
size: .
V: TRBV7-6
D: .

DNA: TGTGCCAGCAGCAAGGACAGGGAGACCTATGGCTACACCTTC
CDR3: CASSKDRETYGYTF
J: TRBJ1-2
size: .
V: TRBV21-1
D: .

DNA: TGCAGCGTTGGACAGTCTCGAAACTATGGCTACACCTTC
CDR3: CSVGQSRNYGYTF
J: TRBJ1-2
size: many
V: TRBV29-1
D: .

DNA: TGTGCCAGCAGACCTAGACAGGGGCTAAACACTAAAGCTTTCTTT
CDR3: CASRPRQGLNTKAFF
J: TRBJ1-1
size: .
V: TRBV6-5
D: TRBD1

DNA: TGTGCCAGCAGTTTGCGGGGGGGCTTTGGGACAGATACGCAGTATTTT
CDR3: CASSLRGGFGTDTQYF
J: TRBJ2-3
size: .
V: TRBV27
D: TRBD2

DNA: TGTGCCAGCAGTTATAACCGACAGAACACTGAAGCTTTCTTT
CDR3: CASSYNRQNTEAFF
J: TRBJ1-1
size: many
V: TRBV6-2/TRBV6-3
D: .

DNA: TGTGCCAGCAGCTATGGTGGACAGGGGGTCTACGAGCAGTACTTC
CDR3: CASSYGGQGVYEQYF
J: TRBJ2-7
size: many
V: TRBV7-8
D: TRBD1

DNA: TGCAGTGTTAGAGTAGCGGGGGGGGACAATGAGCAGTTCTTC
CDR3: CSVRVAGGDNEQFF
J: TRBJ2-1
size: .
V: TRBV20-1
D: TRBD2

DNA: TGTGCCAGCAGTTACAGGGGCCACGACACAGATACGCAGTATTTT
CDR3: CASSYRGHDTDTQYF
J: TRBJ2-3
size: many
V: TRBV6-6
D: .

DNA: TGCAGTGCTAGACACGGAGTATCCTACGAGCAGTACTTC
CDR3: CSARHGVSYEQYF
J: TRBJ2-7
size: .
V: TRBV20-1
D: .

DNA: TGTGCCAGCAGCTTAGGCCCAGGGGCAGGTAAAGCTTTCTTT
CDR3: CASSLGPGAGKAFF
J: TRBJ1-1
size: few
V: TRBV7-9
D: .

DNA: TGTGCCAGCAGGGCTAGCAGGGGGGCGGCTGATACGCAGTATTTT
CDR3: CASRASRGAADTQYF
J: TRBJ2-3
size: .
V: TRBV6-1
D: .

DNA: TGTGCCAGCACGAAGACAGGGCTTGATGAAAAACTGTTTTTT
CDR3: CASTKTGLDEKLFF
J: TRBJ1-4
size: .
V: TRBV2
D: TRBD1

DNA: TGCAGTGCTCGACCCTCCGGGGCAGATACGCAGTATTTT
CDR3: CSARPSGADTQYF
J: TRBJ2-3
size: many
V: TRBV20-1
D: .

DNA: TGTGCCACCAGCCGGGCCGGGGCCAATTCCTACGAGCAGTACTTC
CDR3: CATSRAGANSYEQYF
J: TRBJ2-7
size: .
V: TRBV15
D: .

DNA: TGCAGTGCTAGGGGGGGGTATTACTCCTACGAGCAGTACTTC
CDR3: CSARGGYYSYEQYF
J: TRBJ2-7
size: .
V: TRBV20-1
D: TRBD2

DNA: TGCAGCGTGAAGGGACTAGCGAGCTCCTACGAGCAGTACTTC
CDR3: CSVKGLASSYEQYF
J: TRBJ2-7
size: .
V: TRBV29-1
D: TRBD2

DNA: TGTGCCAGCAGCGCACCGGGCAGGGGCCCCCTTGATGAGCAGTTCTTC
CDR3: CASSAPGRGPLDEQFF
J: TRBJ2-1
size: many
V: TRBV11-2
D: .

DNA: TGTGCCAGCAGTTTCACGGGCAGAAGGAACACTGAAGCTTTCTTT
CDR3: CASSFTGRRNTEAFF
J: TRBJ1-1
size: few
V: TRBV12-3/TRBV12-4
D: .

DNA: TGTGCCAGCAGCCCGCGTCAGGGGGCGAACTATGGCTACACCTTC
CDR3: CASSPRQGANYGYTF
J: TRBJ1-2
size: many
V: TRBV7-2
D: TRBD1

DNA: TGCAGCGTTGACGGAGGACCACGATACAATGAGCAGTTCTTC
CDR3: CSVDGGPRYNEQFF
J: TRBJ2-1
size: many
V: TRBV29-1
D: .

DNA: TGTGCCAGCGCAGGCGGCTTCGGTAGCACAGATACGCAGTATTTT
CDR3: CASAGGFGSTDTQYF
J: TRBJ2-3
size: many
V: TRBV6-5
D: .

DNA: TGTGCCAGCAGCCAAGACAGGGGGAACAGCACAGATACGCAGTATTTT
CDR3: CASSQDRGNSTDTQYF
J: TRBJ2-3
size: .
V: TRBV14
D: TRBD1

DNA: TGCGCCAGCAGCTTGGTGGCCTCTCGCGGGACAGAAAGCCTGTTGAACACTGAAGCTTTCTTT
CDR3: CASSLVASRGTESLLNTEAFF
J: TRBJ1-1
size: few
V: TRBV5-1
D: TRBD1

DNA: TGCGCCAGCAGCTTGATGGTGAACACTGAAGCTTTCTTT
CDR3: CASSLMVNTEAFF
J: TRBJ1-1
size: many
V: TRBV5-1
D: .

DNA: TGCAGTGCACCGACAGGGATGACCTACGAGCAGTACTTC
CDR3: CSAPTGMTYEQYF
J: TRBJ2-7
size: many
V: TRBV20-1
D: TRBD1

DNA: TGCGCCAGCAGCTTGGACGGCGGGGGGGCCGATGAGCAGTTCTTC
CDR3: CASSLDGGGADEQFF
J: TRBJ2-1
size: .
V: TRBV5-1
D: TRBD2

DNA: TGTGCCAGCAGTCCCGCGGGACTAGCGGGAGAGAATGAGCAGTTCTTC
CDR3: CASSPAGLAGENEQFF
J: TRBJ2-1
size: many
V: TRBV25-1
D: TRBD2

DNA: TGTGCCAGCAGCGCAGGGGGCGCACGGAACACTGAAGCTTTCTTT
CDR3: CASSAGGARNTEAFF
J: TRBJ1-1
size: .
V: TRBV7-2
D: TRBD1

DNA: TGTGCCAGCAGCTTCATGCGAAACGAGCAGTACTTC
CDR3: CASSFMRNEQYF
J: TRBJ2-7
size: .
V: TRBV11-2
D: .

DNA: TGTGCCAGCAGCCGCAGGACAGGGGAAGAGACCCAGTACTTC
CDR3: CASSRRTGEETQYF
J: TRBJ2-5
size: .
V: TRBV7-2
D: TRBD1

DNA: TGTGCCAGCAGTATCGGGACTACCTTCCAAGAGACCCAGTACTTC
CDR3: CASSIGTTFQETQYF
J: TRBJ2-5
size: many
V: TRBV6-2/TRBV6-3
D: TRBD2

DNA: TGTGCCAGCAGTTACTCGATGAATCTAGACAATGAGCAGTTCTTC
CDR3: CASSYSMNLDNEQFF
J: TRBJ2-1
size: many
V: TRBV6-5
D: .

DNA: TGTGCCAGCAGCTTAGAGAGCGCCCTCTCCTACAATGAGCAGTTCTTC
CDR3: CASSLESALSYNEQFF
J: TRBJ2-1
size: many
V: TRBV7-2
D: .

DNA: TGTGCCAGCAGTTTAGGCCGGCGGACCTACGAGCAGTACTTC
CDR3: CASSLGRRTYEQYF
J: TRBJ2-7
size: .
V: TRBV6-2/TRBV6-3
D: .

DNA: TGTGCCAGCTCCCTACCCCTGAGACCATTCTACGAGCAGTACTTC
CDR3: CASSLPLRPFYEQYF
J: TRBJ2-7
size: many
V: TRBV27
D: .

DNA: TGTGCCAGCCTGGGGGGGGAGGCCAAAAACATTCAGTACTTC
CDR3: CASLGGEAKNIQYF
J: TRBJ2-4
size: .
V: TRBV6-6
D: TRBD2

DNA: TGTGCCAGCAGTTCTTATGACAGGGAAGGCTACGAGCAGTACTTC
CDR3: CASSSYDREGYEQYF
J: TRBJ2-7
size: .
V: TRBV6-5
D: TRBD1

DNA: TGTGCCAGCAGCTCCGCCCAGGGAACCGGGGAGCTGTTTTTT
CDR3: CASSSAQGTGELFF
J: TRBJ2-2
size: .
V: TRBV7-2
D: .

DNA: TGTGCCAGCAGATGGGGAGGGGTGAACACTGAAGCTTTCTTT
CDR3: CASRWGGVNTEAFF
J: TRBJ1-1
size: .
V: TRBV27
D: .

DNA: TGTGCCAGCAGCCAAGTTGGTAGGGTCGACAATGAGCAGTTCTTC
CDR3: CASSQVGRVDNEQFF
J: TRBJ2-1
size: many
V: TRBV4-2
D: .

DNA: TGTGCCAGCAGTTTGGACAAGCGTAACTACACCTTC
CDR3: CASSLDKRNYTF
J: TRBJ1-2
size: .
V: TRBV6-5
D: .

DNA: TGTGCCACCAGCAGCCGAGCGGGTTCTGATTCACCCCTCCACTTT
CDR3: CATSSRAGSDSPLHF
J: TRBJ1-6
size: many
V: TRBV15
D: .

DNA: TGCGCCAGCAGCTTGGTTCCAGATTACGAGCAGTACTTC
CDR3: CASSLVPDYEQYF
J: TRBJ2-7
size: once
V: TRBV5-1
D: .

DNA: TGTGCCAGCAGTTCCCCCCATGGATACGGGACCCAGTACTTC
CDR3: CASSSPHGYGTQYF
J: TRBJ2-5
size: many
V: TRBV6-2/TRBV6-3
D: .

DNA: TGCGCCAGCAGCCACGGGACTAACCCCACAGATACGCAGTATTTT
CDR3: CASSHGTNPTDTQYF
J: TRBJ2-3
size: .
V: TRBV5-1
D: TRBD2

DNA: TGTGCCAGCAGTGGACCGGGCCGAGACTACGAGCAGTACTTC
CDR3: CASSGPGRDYEQYF
J: TRBJ2-7
size: few
V: TRBV6-1
D: .

DNA: TGTGCCAGCAGAAAAACACAGGGCAACGAGCAGTACTTC
CDR3: CASRKTQGNEQYF
J: TRBJ2-7
size: many
V: TRBV6-2/TRBV6-3
D: .

DNA: TGTGCCAGCAGCCCAGGGGGCGAATATGGCTACACCTTC
CDR3: CASSPGGEYGYTF
J: TRBJ1-2
size: many
V: TRBV7-2
D: TRBD1

DNA: TGTGCCTGGAGGGCCTCAGGGGCCAGAAACTATGGCTACACCTTC
CDR3: CAWRASGARNYGYTF
J: TRBJ1-2
size: .
V: TRBV30
D: .

DNA: TGCGCCAGCATCTTGGATGCGAGCACAGAGACCCAGTACTTC
CDR3: CASILDASTETQYF
J: TRBJ2-5
size: many
V: TRBV5-1
D: .

DNA: TGTGCCTGGGACCCTGGGGCCAACGTCCTGACTTTC
CDR3: CAWDPGANVLTF
J: TRBJ2-6
size: many
V: TRBV30
D: .

DNA: TGCGCCAGCAGCTTGAAGGTCGGGGTAAGAGGAACCGGGGAGCTGTTTTTT
CDR3: CASSLKVGVRGTGELFF
J: TRBJ2-2
size: few
V: TRBV5-1
D: .

DNA: TGCAGCGTTGACGGAAATGAGGAAACAGGGACCCAGTACTTC
CDR3: CSVDGNEETGTQYF
J: TRBJ2-5
size: .
V: TRBV29-1
D: .

DNA: TGTGCCACAATCGGCGAAGGTTTGGAGACCCAGTACTTC
CDR3: CATIGEGLETQYF
J: TRBJ2-5
size: many
V: TRBV6-5
D: .